This entry lists 16 T cell receptor beta chains sequenced from one sample in a study of OX40 agonist ivuxolimab in advanced cancers. Data came from immunoSEQ multiplex PCR; TCRdb stores just in-frame clones and leaves some out. Among about 91,000 clones, roughly 87% were seen once, and the ten largest hold approximately 0.54%. The sample here was CD4+ or CD8+ T cells sorted from blood, taken in a trial of the OX40 agonist ivuxolimab. The receptors come from an adult with an advanced solid tumor such as melanoma, head and neck, liver or kidney cancer.

The chain couples TRBV5-1 to TRBJ2-7; D ambiguous. V lost 0 bases, J lost 0 bases, and 10 bases lay in between. The CDR3 runs 15 residues. Germline V gene data show CDR1 as SGHRS and CDR2 as YFSETQ. This chain's CDR3 is CASSLVGLSSYEQYF. CDR3 nucleotides: TGCGCCAGCAGCTTGGTAGGGCTCAGCTCCTACGAGCAGTACTTC.

CDR3 amino acids: CASSLTGMSANEKLFF. CDR3 coding DNA: TGCGCCAGCAGCTTGACAGGGATGTCGGCTAATGAAAAACTGTTTTTT. The chain joins TRBV5-1 to TRBJ1-4, with D possibly being TRBD1 (6 bases). The CDR3 length is 16 residues. V dropped 1 base and J dropped 3 bases, with 13 bases sitting between them. Germline V gene sequence: CDR1 SGHRS, CDR2 YFSETQ. The full variable domain, with the rest looked up from reference TRBV5-1 and TRBJ1-4, is KAGVTQTPRYLIKTRGQQVTLSCSPISGHRSVSWYQQTPGQGLQFLFEYFSETQRNKGNFPGRFSGRQFSNSRSEMNVSTLELGDSALYLCASSLTGMSANEKLFFGSGTQLSVL.

The chain is built from TRBV29-1 and TRBJ2-6; 7 nucleotides align to TRBD1. Trimming cost V 6 bases and J 0 bases; bases outside gene matches: 11. This CDR3 region has 17 residues. The V gene's germline CDR1 is SQVTM and CDR2 ANQGSEA. The CDR3 spells CSVDSGTDPSGANVLTF. The CDR3 nucleotides read TGCAGCGTCGATTCCGGGACAGACCCCTCTGGGGCCAACGTCCTGACTTTC.

The chain carries TRBV21-1 and TRBJ2-4; no DNA check was done on the table's D call, TRBD2. TRBV21-1 is a pseudogene locus. This CDR3 contains 16 residues. CDR3 nucleotide sequence: TGTGCCAGCAGCACCCGCGGGGGGGAAGCCAAAAACATTCAGTACTTC. Its translation: CASSTRGGEAKNIQYF.

The V call is TRBV5-1, the J call TRBJ1-1, with TRBD1 matching 8 bases. Germline lookup yields CDR1 SGHRS and CDR2 YFSETQ. CDR3 length equals 15 residues. The trim removed 2 bases at V and 1 base at J, leaving 4 bases unmatched. The chain's CDR3 is CASSLSTGGNTEAFF. For the CDR3, the DNA is TGCGCCAGCAGCTTATCCACAGGGGGGAACACTGAAGCTTTCTTT.

The CDR3 DNA follows: TGTGCCAGCAGCCCCTCAGGGGCGGACCGGGGAAACACCATATATTTT. It translates to CASSPSGADRGNTIYF. This chain connects TRBV9 to TRBJ1-3; a possible D gene is TRBD1 (6 bases). Germline CDR1 reads SGDLS; CDR2 reads YYNGEE. The CDR3 covers 16 residues. Trimming pared 4 bases from V and 4 bases from J, leaving 18 bases between. Based on the CDR3 plus reference TRBV9 and TRBJ1-3, the full variable domain is DSGVTQTPKHLITATGQRVTLRCSPRSGDLSVYWYQQSLDQGLQFLIQYYNGEERAKGNILERFSAQQFPDLHSELNLSSLELGDSALYFCASSPSGADRGNTIYFGEGSWLTVV.

The rearrangement uses TRBV19 and TRBJ2-3; TRBD1 is a possible D gene (6 bases). Trimming removed 5 bases from V and 6 bases from J, with 18 bases in between. Germline-derived CDR1 and CDR2 are LNHDA and SQIVND (reference sequence). The CDR3 spans 15 residues. CDR3 DNA sequence: TGTGCCAGTAGTCCCCCGGGACATGCGGTGGATACGCAGTATTTT. It yields the protein CASSPPGHAVDTQYF. Looking up the rest from reference TRBV19 and TRBJ2-3 gives the full variable domain: DGGITQSPKYLFRKEGQNVTLSCEQNLNHDAMYWYRQDPGQGLRLIYYSQIVNDFQKGDIAEGYSVSREKKESFPLTVTSAQKNPTAFYLCASSPPGHAVDTQYFGPGTRLTVL.

The V call is TRBV10-2, the J call TRBJ1-1; D might be TRBD1 (5 bases). The CDR3 has 13 amino acids. V gave up 4 bases and J gave up 0 bases, with 6 bases separating them. Germline V CDR1 and CDR2: WSHSY, SAAADI. Here the CDR3 DNA reads TGCGCCAGCAGTGGACAGCTGAACACTGAAGCTTTCTTT. Its protein product is CASSGQLNTEAFF.

The genes are TRBV10-3 and TRBJ1-2; 10 bases line up with TRBD1. The CDR3 consists of 15 residues. The germline V gene has CDR1 ENHRY and CDR2 SYGVKD. The V segment lost 4 bases and the J segment 6 bases; nucleotides outside the gene matches: 8. Here the CDR3 reads CAISVMSGTGDGYTF. For the CDR3, the DNA is TGTGCCATCAGTGTGATGTCCGGGACAGGGGATGGCTACACCTTC.

The rearrangement joins TRBV13 to TRBJ2-3; D gene ambiguous. Trimming took off 4 bases at V and 5 bases at J, with 10 bases between the two ends. Germline V lookup: CDR1 PRHDT, CDR2 FYEKMQ (reference sequence). This CDR3 has 13 amino acids. This chain's CDR3 is CASSSPPRDTQYF. In DNA form, the CDR3 reads TGTGCCAGCAGCTCACCCCCAAGAGATACGCAGTATTTT.

The chain links TRBV9 to TRBJ2-1; 14 nucleotides align to TRBD2. CDR3 length: 16 amino acids. V shed 0 bases, J shed 5 bases, and the junction held 1 base outside the gene matches. The germline V gene has CDR1 SGDLS and CDR2 YYNGEE. The CDR3 DNA reads TGTGCCAGCAGCGTAGGACTAGCGGGGGGGCACAATGAGCAGTTCTTC. It encodes CASSVGLAGGHNEQFF.

The CDR3 here is CASSPQGSGNTIYF. CDR3 nucleotides: TGTGCCAGCAGCCCGCAGGGCTCTGGAAACACCATATATTTT. V gene TRBV6-1 combines with J gene TRBJ1-3; TRBD1 might be the D (5 bases). Germline lookup yields CDR1 MNHNS and CDR2 SASEGT. Trimming left V 6 bases short and J 0 bases short, with 9 bases between. The CDR3 covers 14 residues.

The sample holds one count of this clone. The V gene is TRBV5-1, the J gene TRBJ1-1, with 8 bases fitting TRBD1. CDR1 is SGHRS and CDR2 is YFSETQ in the germline V gene. The CDR3 loop spans 15 amino acids. V trimming: 0 bases; J trimming: 5 bases; junction bases outside the gene matches: 6. CDR3 sequence reads: CASSLGSGGRTEAFF. The CDR3 DNA is TGCGCCAGCAGCTTGGGGTCAGGGGGCCGGACTGAAGCTTTCTTT.

J is TRBJ2-7 and V is TRBV28; unclear D gene. V gave up 8 bases and J gave up 7 bases, with 18 bases separating them. CDR3 size: 13 residues. The germline CDR1 and CDR2 sequences are MDHEN and SYDVKM. The CDR3 region has the DNA TGTGCCAGCTTACTATCAGGTAGTAGGGAGCAGTACTTC. Its translation is CASLLSGSREQYF.

The CDR3, as DNA: TGTGCCAGCAGCTCCCGGGACAGGGACGGGCGTTCTGGGGCCAACGTCCTGACTTTC. Its protein product is CASSSRDRDGRSGANVLTF. The rearrangement links TRBV7-9 to TRBJ2-6, with 9 bases matching TRBD1. CDR3 length: 19 residues. The V gene end was trimmed by 4 bases and the J gene end by 1 base; junction bases not matched to a gene: 11. Germline V lookup: CDR1 SEHNR, CDR2 FQNEAQ (reference sequence).

This chain connects TRBV2 to TRBJ1-4; no clear D gene. V lost 2 bases to trimming and J lost 2 bases, with 12 bases between them. The V gene's germline CDR1 is SNHLY and CDR2 FYNNEI. The CDR3 runs 16 residues. In DNA form, the CDR3 reads TGTGCCAGCAGTGAAAACCAGCTAGAGACTAATGAAAAACTGTTTTTT. This translates into CASSENQLETNEKLFF.